This entry lists 20 T cell receptor beta chains sequenced from one sample in a study of response to subunit inactivated influenza vaccine. MiXCR, applied by TCRdb to the RT-PCR reads, yields one record per CDR3 protein. Of over 150,000 distinct CDR3 sequences in the sample, under 13% were seen once. Source: non-naive T cells sorted from PBMCs, taken roughly 46 days after vaccination. The receptors derive from a man aged 45-60 years who received an inactivated influenza vaccine.

This clonotype has a handful of counts. The chain has TRBV20-1 and TRBJ2-1; 7 bases fit TRBD1. The CDR3 covers 13 residues. The germline gives CDR1 DFQATT, CDR2 SNEGSKA (reference sequence). V dropped 6 bases and J dropped 8; count of bases not matched to a gene: 10. The CDR3 DNA sequence: TGCAGTGCCTCCGCGGACAGGATTTATGAGCAGTTCTTC. As protein: CSASADRIYEQFF.

Many counts were recorded for this clonotype. The chain recombines TRBV29-1 with TRBJ1-1, with D unresolved. V was cut by 7 bases and J by 7 bases, with 13 bases left in between. The CDR3 loop spans 11 amino acids. Germline V gene lookup returns CDR1 SQVTM and CDR2 ANQGSEA. This chain's CDR3 is CSAGRAFEAFF. For the CDR3, the DNA is TGCAGCGCCGGGCGCGCCTTTGAAGCTTTCTTT.

This clonotype was detected many times. CDR3 sequence: CACGPSGKNEQFF. The CDR3 nucleotides read TGTGCCTGCGGGCCTAGCGGGAAGAATGAGCAGTTCTTC. This chain connects TRBV24-1 to TRBJ2-1, with 9 bases matching TRBD2. J gave up 7 bases and V 12 bases, and 9 bases lay outside the gene matches. CDR1 and CDR2 (germline): KGHDR, SFDVKD. The CDR3 consists of 13 residues.

This clonotype occurred a few times. V gene TRBV6-5 combines with J gene TRBJ1-6; the match to TRBD1 covers 8 bases. Germline V gene lookup returns CDR1 MNHEY and CDR2 SVGAGI. V lost 0 bases and J lost 13; bases outside the gene matches: 8. CDR3 size: 15 residues. DNA for the CDR3: TGTGCCAGCAGTTACTCGGATCAGGGGGCTCAGCCCCTCCACTTT. Translating gives CASSYSDQGAQPLHF.

This clonotype has a handful of counts. The chain uses TRBV6-1 and TRBJ1-1; 7 nucleotides agree with TRBD1. After removal of 5 bases from V and 4 bases from J, the junction contained 7 bases not matched to a gene. CDR1 is MNHNS, CDR2 SASEGT, per germline. The CDR3 totals 14 residues. Here the CDR3 DNA reads TGTGCCAGCAGTATCCCGGGACAGATCACTGAAGCTTTCTTT. Protein sequence: CASSIPGQITEAFF.

This rearrangement joins TRBV7-8 to TRBJ1-2; D is undetermined. Germline V gives CDR1 SGHVS, CDR2 FQNEAQ. CDR3 size: 13 residues. The V and J ends lost 5 bases and 8 bases respectively, with 15 bases between them. The CDR3 region is CASSPAAGMGYTF. The CDR3 region has the DNA TGTGCCAGCAGCCCTGCGGCGGGGATGGGCTACACCTTC.

This clonotype was recorded at least ten times. The chain is built from TRBV12-3 or TRBV12-4 and TRBJ2-1; 9 bases fit TRBD2. The J segment lost 4 bases and the V segment lost 0 bases, leaving 7 bases of the junction unmatched. The CDR3 is made up of 17 amino acids. The CDR3 protein is CASSLALTSGHYNEQFF. In DNA form, the CDR3 reads TGTGCCAGCAGTTTAGCGCTGACTAGCGGACATTACAATGAGCAGTTCTTC.

This clonotype has a handful of counts. The chain joins TRBV7-9 to TRBJ2-2, with no clear D. Trimming removed 5 bases at V and 6 bases at J, with 10 bases between. In germline, CDR1 is SEHNR, CDR2 FQNEAQ (reference sequence). The CDR3 contains 13 residues. Here the CDR3 DNA reads TGTGCCAGCAGCCCTAGTGGGCCCGGGGAGCTGTTTTTT. Translating it yields CASSPSGPGELFF.

There are a few counts of this clonotype. The chain uses TRBV27 and TRBJ1-6; 7 nucleotides match TRBD1. The CDR3 is 15 amino acids. In germline, CDR1 is MNHEY, CDR2 SMNVEV (reference sequence). V was pared by 8 bases and J by 5 bases, with 9 bases of the junction left unmatched. The CDR3 sequence is CASRTGQVDNSPLHF. CDR3 DNA: TGTGCCAGCCGAACTGGACAGGTAGATAATTCACCCCTCCACTTT.

The chain combines TRBV27 with TRBJ1-1, with 10 bases that match TRBD1. With 5 bases clipped from V and 2 bases from J, the junction kept 8 bases outside the gene matches. Germline assignment: CDR1 MNHEY and CDR2 SMNVEV (reference sequence). The CDR3 consists of 16 residues. The CDR3 region has the DNA TGTGCCAGCAGTCGGTGGTTGACAGGGGGCAACACTGAAGCTTTCTTT. It is translated as CASSRWLTGGNTEAFF.

This clonotype appeared many times. CDR3 in amino acids: CSASPSGRGYEQYF. Written as DNA, the CDR3 is TGCAGTGCTAGTCCTAGCGGGAGAGGCTACGAGCAGTACTTC. The rearrangement links TRBV20-1 to TRBJ2-7; 10 positions match TRBD2. There are 14 residues in the CDR3. J was trimmed by 3 bases and V by 3 bases; bases with no gene match: 5. CDR1 is DFQATT, CDR2 SNEGSKA, per germline (reference sequence).

The gene calls are TRBV6-5 and TRBJ2-7; 7 bases align to TRBD2. Per germline, CDR1 MNHEY and CDR2 SVGAGI. Trimming removed 2 bases from V and 2 bases from J; junction bases left unmatched: 6. The CDR3 covers 15 residues. The CDR3 DNA sequence: TGTGCCAGCAGTTACAGGCTAGCGGAAGCCTACGAGCAGTACTTC. Residues: CASSYRLAEAYEQYF.

This clonotype was counted only a few times. V is TRBV6-1 and J is TRBJ2-7; D is ambiguous. The CDR3 sequence is 14 residues long. V lost 3 bases, J lost 3 bases, and 12 bases lay in between. Germline V CDR1 and CDR2: MNHNS, SASEGT. CDR3 bases: TGTGCCAGCAGTGACCCTCCCTGGGACTACGAGCAGTACTTC. This encodes CASSDPPWDYEQYF.

This clonotype came up a few times. The V and J genes are TRBV5-6 and TRBJ1-1, with TRBD1 identical over 8 bases. The germline V gene encodes CDR1 SGHDT and CDR2 YYEEEE. This CDR3 comprises 13 residues. J was trimmed by 8 bases and V by 3 bases; bases with no gene match: 6. CDR3 DNA: TGTGCCAGCAGCTCGTCGGCAGGGGGCGAAGCTTTCTTT. It yields the protein CASSSSAGGEAFF.

This clonotype was counted ten times or more. The rearrangement links TRBV3-1 to TRBJ2-2; D call uncertain. The germline V gene encodes CDR1 LGHDT and CDR2 YNNKEL (reference sequence). This CDR3 has 13 amino acids. The V and J ends lost 1 base and 7 bases respectively, with 7 bases between them. CDR3 bases: TGTGCCAGCAGCCAAGCAGCCGTCGGGGAGCTGTTTTTT. It yields the protein CASSQAAVGELFF.

This clonotype has more than one count but fewer than ten. The chain carries TRBV5-1 and TRBJ1-2; 9 bases fit TRBD1. This CDR3 region has 14 residues. V dropped 2 bases and J dropped 10; count of bases not matched to a gene: 9. Germline lookup yields CDR1 SGHRS and CDR2 YFSETQ. The CDR3 bases are TGCGCCAGCAGCTTACCGGGACAGGGTGTCGACTACACCTTC. This translates into CASSLPGQGVDYTF.

This chain links TRBV5-1 with TRBJ2-1; TRBD1 matches 9 bases. Trimming cost V 4 bases and J 5 bases; bases outside gene matches: 7. This CDR3 has 15 amino acids. The germline V gene encodes CDR1 SGHRS and CDR2 YFSETQ. Here the CDR3 reads CASSRTGEAHNEQFF. Here the CDR3 DNA reads TGCGCCAGCAGCCGGACAGGGGAAGCACACAATGAGCAGTTCTTC.

The chain employs TRBV20-1 and TRBJ2-1; 9 bases match TRBD2. Germline V CDR1 and CDR2: DFQATT, SNEGSKA (reference sequence). CDR3 length equals 15 residues. V was pared by 3 bases and J by 5 bases, with 8 bases of the junction left unmatched. The CDR3 bases are TGCAGTGCTAGGGGTTATAGCGGGGGCAACAATGAGCAGTTCTTC. This encodes CSARGYSGGNNEQFF.

This clonotype was counted many times. This chain joins TRBV20-1 and TRBJ1-1; no reliable D call. The CDR3 has 12 residues. CDR1 is DFQATT, CDR2 SNEGSKA, per germline (reference sequence). V lost 3 bases, J lost 4 bases, and 9 bases lay in between. The CDR3 sequence: CSASQPSTEAFF. DNA for the CDR3: TGCAGTGCTAGCCAGCCGAGCACTGAAGCTTTCTTT.

Regarding this clonotype: With a much larger clone just one base away, this may be a read error. The chain recombines TRBV5-1 with TRBJ2-3, with 14 bases matching TRBD2. Germline assignment: CDR1 SGHRS and CDR2 YFSETQ. The CDR3 totals 16 residues. The CDR3, as DNA: TGCGCCAGCAGCCAGACTAGCGGGAGGGCCTTAGATAGGCAGTATTTT. Protein: CASSQTSGRALDRQYF. The full variable domain, completed using reference TRBV5-1 and TRBJ2-3, is KAGVTQTPRYLIKTRGQQVTLSCSPISGHRSVSWYQQTPGQGLQFLFEYFSETQRNKGNFPGRFSGRQFSNSRSEMNVSTLELGDSALYLCASSQTSGRALDRQYFGPGTRLTVL.